This T cell receptor beta chain derives from a study of blood T cell repertoires in COVID-19. CDR1 is GTSNPN and CDR2 is SVGIG in the germline V gene (reference sequence). CDR3 length equals 14 residues. V was clipped by 5 bases and J by 5 bases; unmatched bases: 11. TCRdb keeps only in-frame clones here, not all; method: immunoSEQ multiplex PCR. This table holds 380,000 or so clones, 70% to 90% found once. The sequence was collected from a woman aged 55-70 years with COVID-19, enrolled during active disease. The chain employs TRBV30 and TRBJ2-5, with 7 positions matching TRBD1. Sequenced input: peripheral blood. In DNA, the CDR3 is TGTGCCTGGGAACAGGGGCCCTGGGACGAGACCCAGTACTTC. Protein sequence: CAWEQGPWDETQYF.